This T cell receptor beta chain was recovered during a study of Graves' ophthalmopathy and Graves' hyperthyroidism. RNA transcripts served as template for amplifying TCR beta CDR3 sequences. First-round RT-PCR used HTBI primers; second-round multiplex PCR followed. Via MiXCR, TCRdb re-called the multiplex PCR reads, giving one row per CDR3 protein. The data show roughly 400,000 distinct CDR3 sequences, with less than 20% seen just once and roughly 7% held by the top ten. Ten or more counts support this clonotype. The CDR3 contains 15 residues. Germline CDR1 SGHKS, CDR2 YYEKEE (reference sequence). The V segment lost 0 bases and the J segment 4 bases; nucleotides outside the gene matches: 3.

Material: peripheral blood. The chain has TRBV5-5 and TRBJ1-2; 10 positions match TRBD1. The sequence was obtained from a woman aged 18-35 years with stable Graves' hyperthyroidism. The CDR3 DNA follows: TGTGCCAGCAGCTTGGGACAGGGGGCCGGCTATGGCTACACCTTC. Translated: CASSLGQGAGYGYTF.